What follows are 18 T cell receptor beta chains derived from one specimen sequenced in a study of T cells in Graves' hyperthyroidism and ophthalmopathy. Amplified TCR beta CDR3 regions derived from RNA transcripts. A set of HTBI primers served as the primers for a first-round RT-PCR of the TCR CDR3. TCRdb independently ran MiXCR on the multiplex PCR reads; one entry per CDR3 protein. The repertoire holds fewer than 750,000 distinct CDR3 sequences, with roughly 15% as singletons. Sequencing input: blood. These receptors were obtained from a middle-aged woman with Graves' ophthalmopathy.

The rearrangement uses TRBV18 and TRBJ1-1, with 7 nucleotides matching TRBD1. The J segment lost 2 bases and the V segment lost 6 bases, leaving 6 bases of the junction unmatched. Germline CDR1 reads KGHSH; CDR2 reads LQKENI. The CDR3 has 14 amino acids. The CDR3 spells CASSPGTDNTEAFF. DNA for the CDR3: TGTGCCAGCTCCCCCGGGACAGATAACACTGAAGCTTTCTTT.

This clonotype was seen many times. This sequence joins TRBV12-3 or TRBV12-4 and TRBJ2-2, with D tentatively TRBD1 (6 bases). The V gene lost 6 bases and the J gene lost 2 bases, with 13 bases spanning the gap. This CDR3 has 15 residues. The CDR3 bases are TGTGCCAGCAGCCTCGACAGGCGAAACACCGGGGAGCTGTTTTTT. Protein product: CASSLDRRNTGELFF.

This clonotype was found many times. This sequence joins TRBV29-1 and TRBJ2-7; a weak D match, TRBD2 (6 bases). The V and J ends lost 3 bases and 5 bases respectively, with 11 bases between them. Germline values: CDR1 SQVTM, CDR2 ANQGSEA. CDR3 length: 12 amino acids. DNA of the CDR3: TGCAGCGTTGAGGGACTTTCCCACGAGCAGTACTTC. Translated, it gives CSVEGLSHEQYF.

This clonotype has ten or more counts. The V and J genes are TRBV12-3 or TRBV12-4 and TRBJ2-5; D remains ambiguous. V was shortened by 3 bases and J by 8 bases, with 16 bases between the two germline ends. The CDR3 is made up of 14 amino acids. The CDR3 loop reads CASSLGYRQYTQYF. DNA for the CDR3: TGTGCCAGCAGTTTGGGTTACAGACAATATACCCAGTACTTC.

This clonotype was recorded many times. CDR3 amino acids: CASSLGEELFF. In nucleotides, the CDR3 is TGTGCCAGCAGCTTAGGAGAAGAACTGTTTTTT. V is TRBV7-9 and J is TRBJ1-4, with D hard to call. Germline CDR1 reads SEHNR; CDR2 reads FQNEAQ (reference sequence). CDR3 length: 11 amino acids. Trimming took 1 base from V and 12 from J, leaving 6 bases between them.

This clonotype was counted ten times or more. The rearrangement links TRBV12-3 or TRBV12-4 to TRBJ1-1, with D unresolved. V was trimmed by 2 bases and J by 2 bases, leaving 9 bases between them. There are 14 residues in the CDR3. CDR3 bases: TGTGCCAGCAGTTTATCGGAGGCTAACACTGAAGCTTTCTTT. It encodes CASSLSEANTEAFF.

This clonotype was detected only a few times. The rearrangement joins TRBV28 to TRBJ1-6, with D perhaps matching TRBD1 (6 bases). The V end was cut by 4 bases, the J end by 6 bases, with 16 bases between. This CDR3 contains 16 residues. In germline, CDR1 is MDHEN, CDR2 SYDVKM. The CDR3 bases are TGTGCCAGCAGTTGGATGGGGGCTTCGGGTAATTCACCCCTCCACTTT. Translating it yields CASSWMGASGNSPLHF.

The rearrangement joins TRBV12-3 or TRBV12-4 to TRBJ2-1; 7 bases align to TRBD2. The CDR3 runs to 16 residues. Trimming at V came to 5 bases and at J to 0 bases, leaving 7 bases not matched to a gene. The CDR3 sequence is CASSPSGGSSYNEQFF. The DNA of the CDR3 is TGTGCCAGCAGTCCCTCGGGGGGTAGCTCCTACAATGAGCAGTTCTTC.

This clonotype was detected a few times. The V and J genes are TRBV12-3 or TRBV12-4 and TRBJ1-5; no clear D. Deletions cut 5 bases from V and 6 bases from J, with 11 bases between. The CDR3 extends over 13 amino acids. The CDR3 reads CASSRAGSQPQHF. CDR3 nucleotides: TGTGCCAGCAGTCGTGCAGGTAGTCAGCCCCAGCATTTT.

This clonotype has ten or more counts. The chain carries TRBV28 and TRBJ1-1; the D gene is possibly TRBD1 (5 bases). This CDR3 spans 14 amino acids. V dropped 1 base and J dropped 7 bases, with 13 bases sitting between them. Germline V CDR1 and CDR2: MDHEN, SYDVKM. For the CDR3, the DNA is TGTGCCAGCAGTTTATCAGACAGATACAGTGAAGCTTTCTTT. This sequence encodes CASSLSDRYSEAFF.

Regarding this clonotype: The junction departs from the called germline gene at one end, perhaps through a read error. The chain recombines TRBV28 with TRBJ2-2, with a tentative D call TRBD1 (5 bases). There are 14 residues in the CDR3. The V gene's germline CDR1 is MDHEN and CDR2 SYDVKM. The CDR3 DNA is TGTGCCGGCAGACCCCAGGGTTACACCGGGGAGCTGTTTTTT. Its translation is CAGRPQGYTGELFF.

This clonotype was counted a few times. In DNA form, the CDR3 reads TGTGCCAGCAGTTTGGTCATCGTAACGTCTAGCGGAAACACCGGGGAGCTGTTTTTT. As protein: CASSLVIVTSSGNTGELFF. The chain links TRBV11-1 to TRBJ2-2; 7 nucleotides line up with TRBD2. After removal of 6 bases from V and 2 bases from J, the junction contained 18 bases not matched to a gene. Germline lookup yields CDR1 SGHAT and CDR2 FQDESV (reference sequence). The CDR3 extends over 19 amino acids.

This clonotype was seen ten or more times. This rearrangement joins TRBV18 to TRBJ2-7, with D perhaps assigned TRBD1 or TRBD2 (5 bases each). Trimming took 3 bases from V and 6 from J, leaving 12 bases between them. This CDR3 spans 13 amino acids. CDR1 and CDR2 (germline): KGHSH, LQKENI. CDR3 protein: CASSPLEGSEQYF. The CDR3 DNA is TGTGCCAGCTCACCCCTCGAGGGGTCCGAGCAGTACTTC.

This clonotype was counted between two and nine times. This CDR3 is CASSYGTGMFDEQYF. The CDR3 DNA follows: TGTGCCAGCAGCTATGGGACAGGGATGTTTGACGAGCAGTACTTC. The chain joins TRBV5-5 to TRBJ2-7; 9 nucleotides agree with TRBD1. Trimming removed 3 bases from V and 5 bases from J; junction bases left unmatched: 9. In germline, CDR1 is SGHKS, CDR2 YYEKEE (reference sequence). This CDR3 is built from 15 residues.

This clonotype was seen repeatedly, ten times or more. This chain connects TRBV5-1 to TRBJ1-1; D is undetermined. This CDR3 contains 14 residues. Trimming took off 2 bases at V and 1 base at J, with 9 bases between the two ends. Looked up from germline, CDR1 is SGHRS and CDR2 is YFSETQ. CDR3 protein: CASSLQSANTEAFF. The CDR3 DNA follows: TGCGCCAGCAGCTTACAGTCGGCGAACACTGAAGCTTTCTTT.

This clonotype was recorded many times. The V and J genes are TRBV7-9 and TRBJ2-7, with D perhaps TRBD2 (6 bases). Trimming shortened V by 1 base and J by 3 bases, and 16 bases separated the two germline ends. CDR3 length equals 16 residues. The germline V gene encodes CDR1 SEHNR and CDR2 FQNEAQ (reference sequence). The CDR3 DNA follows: TGTGCCAGCAGCTTAGGTCCGGAGGGCCAAAACTACGAGCAGTACTTC. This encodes CASSLGPEGQNYEQYF.

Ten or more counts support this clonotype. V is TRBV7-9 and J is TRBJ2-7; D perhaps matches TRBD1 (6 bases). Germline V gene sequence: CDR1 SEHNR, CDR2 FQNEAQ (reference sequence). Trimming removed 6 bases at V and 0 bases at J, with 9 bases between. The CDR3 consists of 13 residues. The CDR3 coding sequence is TGTGCCAGCAGTTCGGACAGCTCCTACGAGCAGTACTTC. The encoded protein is CASSSDSSYEQYF.

The CDR3, as DNA: TGCGCCAGCAGTGGGTCCGCTGGGATCCACACAGATACGCAGTATTTT. Protein sequence: CASSGSAGIHTDTQYF. J is TRBJ2-3 and V is TRBV5-1; D call uncertain. The V end was cut by 5 bases, the J end by 2 bases, with 18 bases between. The CDR3 covers 16 residues. The germline V gene has CDR1 SGHRS and CDR2 YFSETQ. The full variable domain, its missing parts supplied by reference TRBV5-1 and TRBJ2-3, is KAGVTQTPRYLIKTRGQQVTLSCSPISGHRSVSWYQQTPGQGLQFLFEYFSETQRNKGNFPGRFSGRQFSNSRSEMNVSTLELGDSALYLCASSGSAGIHTDTQYFGPGTRLTVL.